This TCR beta chain was recorded in a study of cytomegalovirus exposure and HLA in healthy donors. On the study more broadly: An earlier analysis identified 120 million or so unique TCR beta sequences in 150 million to 200 million T cells. As released early, the data held roughly 85 million unique TCRs from HLA-typed donors.

The PCR had 60 Vbeta and 13 Jbeta primers. Here immunoSEQ multiplex PCR was the method, and the copy in TCRdb shows in-frame clones only, minus some. The sample contains around 99,000 clones, around 77% of which appear only once. This receptor was obtained from a man aged 18 to 29 in good health and CMV-seronegative. Specimen: PBMCs.

The CDR3 DNA sequence: TGTGCCAGCAGCTTCGGGACTAGGGGGCACGATACGCAGTATTTT. It encodes CASSFGTRGHDTQYF. The chain links TRBV7-3 to TRBJ2-3; possibly TRBD2 for D (8 bases). Germline V gene sequence: CDR1 SGHTA, CDR2 FQGTGA. Trimming took off 3 bases at V and 6 bases at J, with 16 bases between the two ends. CDR3 size: 15 residues.